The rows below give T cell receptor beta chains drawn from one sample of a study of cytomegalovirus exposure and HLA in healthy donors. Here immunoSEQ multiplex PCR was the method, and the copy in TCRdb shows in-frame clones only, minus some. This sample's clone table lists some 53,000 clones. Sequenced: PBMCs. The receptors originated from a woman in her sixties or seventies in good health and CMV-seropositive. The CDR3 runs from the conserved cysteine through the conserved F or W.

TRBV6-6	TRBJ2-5	CASSYGAGWTQYF
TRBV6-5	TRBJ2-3	CASSTTGFTDKQYF
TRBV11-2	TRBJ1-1	CASSLVGGMNTEAFF
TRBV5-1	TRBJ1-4	CASSRRTGQTNEKLFF
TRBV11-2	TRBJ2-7	CASRGTYEQYF
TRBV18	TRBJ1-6	CASSASTGVNSPLHF
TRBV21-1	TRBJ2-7	CASSKLGQGYEQYF
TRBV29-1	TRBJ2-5	CSVEDLVQYF
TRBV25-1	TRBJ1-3	CASSEKTRLTIYF
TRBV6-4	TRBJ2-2	CASSDSGGRTAGELFF
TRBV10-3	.	CAISESRVTYEQYF
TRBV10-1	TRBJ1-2	CASSAQQDYGYTF
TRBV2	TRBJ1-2	CASSDQDTNYGYTF
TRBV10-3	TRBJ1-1	CAISALNTEAFF
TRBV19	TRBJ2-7	CASSMDRGREQYF
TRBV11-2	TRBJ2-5	CASSSSSGDLQETQYF
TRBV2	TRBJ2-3	CASNGLAGSTDTQYF
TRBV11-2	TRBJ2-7	CASSLRDRGAYEQYF
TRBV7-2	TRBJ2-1	CASSSAGADNEQFF
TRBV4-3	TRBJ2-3	CASSQDDRVTDTQYF
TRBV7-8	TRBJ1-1	CASSTPSAGDTEDFF
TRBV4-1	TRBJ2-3	CASSQGKGWVSGASTDTQYF
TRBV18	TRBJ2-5	CASSPLPRGETQYF
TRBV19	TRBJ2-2	CASSWGGNTGELFF
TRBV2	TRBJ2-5	CASSRGETQYF
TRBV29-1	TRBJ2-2	CSAERSGGHTEELFF
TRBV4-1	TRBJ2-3	CASSQLRSGQGFWADTQYF
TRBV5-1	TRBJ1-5	CASSPGGRSNQPQHF
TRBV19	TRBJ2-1	CASTSTGPPNEQFF